This TCR beta chain was profiled in a study of blood T cell repertoires in COVID-19. Using immunoSEQ multiplex PCR, the repertoire was profiled, and TCRdb retains in-frame clones only, with some absent. Counted here are around 250,000 clones, 70% to 90% occurring once; the ten biggest clones make up 1.9%. Input material: PBMCs or T cells enriched from blood (not recorded which). The sequence was obtained from a woman in her forties or fifties who had recovered from COVID-19.

CDR3 region: CASSYRGAPLETQYF. The CDR3 DNA reads TGTGCCAGCAGTTACCGGGGGGCGCCTTTGGAGACCCAGTACTTC. This chain links TRBV6-5 with TRBJ2-5, with TRBD2 as a possible D gene (7 bases). From germline, CDR1 is MNHEY and CDR2 SVGAGI. The CDR3 contains 15 residues. The V end lost 2 bases, the J end lost 5 bases, and 15 bases lay between the germline ends.